What follows describes a single T cell receptor beta chain. Other DNA sequences in this specimen translate into the identical CDR3. Per the authors' pipeline: Nucleated cell number was recorded as an estimate derived from reference gene primer amplification. Method: immunoSEQ multiplex PCR; TCRdb's copy keeps in-frame clones and lacks some. The D gene and trimming were derived from the DNA, and the V and J assignments and clone size from that table. This sample has about 230,000 clones, with 75% to 90% found just once. This record belongs to a study of blood T cell repertoires in COVID-19. In the study overall: Acute and convalescent COVID-19 samples came from the United States, Italy and Spain. The analysed material was cDNA or gDNA that came from T cells, B-cell-depleted T cells, or PBMCs.

The germline V gene has CDR1 SGHDT and CDR2 YYEEEE. The CDR3 runs 11 residues. V was shortened by 3 bases and J by 3 bases, with 4 bases between the two germline ends. V is TRBV5-6 and J is TRBJ2-7, with D hard to call. The sample comprised peripheral blood. The receptor comes from a man between 40 and 49 years old with acute or convalescent COVID-19. The CDR3 coding sequence is TGTGCCAGCAGCTCCCTCTACGAGCAGTACTTC. This translates into CASSSLYEQYF.